One and the same sample provided the 2 T cell receptor beta chains below, sequenced in a study of post-analysis software for immune sequencing data. Points from the study as a whole: Comparison of patients with controls showed five TRBV segments more frequent in patients, TRBV5-6, TRBV5-1 and TRBV20-1 among them.

For these receptors, no antigen is known. Carried by the TCR beta cDNA libraries were unique molecular identifiers. A single record per CDR3 protein comes from TCRdb applying MiXCR to the PCR reads. The data hold 750,000 to 900,000 distinct CDR3 sequences, with 46% observed a single time. What was sequenced was blood. All receptors come from a girl aged 5-17 years with multiple sclerosis.

This clonotype occurred once. V is TRBV6-2 or TRBV6-3 and J is TRBJ1-2; maybe TRBD1 (6 bases). This CDR3 contains 15 residues. V gave up 2 bases and J gave up 8 bases, with 18 bases separating them. Germline V gene sequence: CDR1 MNHEY, CDR2 SVGEGT. CDR3 sequence: CASSYDPRGGGGYTF. The CDR3 DNA sequence: TGTGCCAGCAGTTACGACCCCCGTGGAGGGGGAGGCTACACCTTC.

With respect to this clonotype: One end of the junction does not line up with germline, which may come from a read error. The chain carries TRBV19 and TRBJ2-5; 8 nucleotides agree with TRBD1. Germline V lookup: CDR1 LNHDA, CDR2 SQIVND (reference sequence). The CDR3 sequence is 15 residues long. CDR3 region: CAGRRDRGLPEEQYF. The CDR3 DNA reads TGTGCCGGTAGGCGAGACAGGGGCCTGCCGGAGGAGCAGTACTTC.